This TCR beta chain derives from a study of CD8 T cells in Susac syndrome. CDR1 and CDR2 from the germline V gene are KGHSH and LQKENI. The CDR3 is 13 amino acids. The V and J ends lost 3 bases and 0 bases respectively, with 6 bases between them. CD8+ and CD4+ T cells circulating in blood were sequenced for TCR beta. Bulk CD8+ and CD4+ cells came from magnetic negative isolation; CD8+ TEMRA by FACS. Roughly 0.5 to 1 ug RNA was reverse transcribed with random hexamers. An immunoSEQ multiplex PCR generated amplified TCR beta CDR3 products spanning 54 Vbeta and 13 Jbeta. TCRdb fed the immunoSEQ multiplex PCR reads into MiXCR, producing one record per CDR3 protein. This sample has 150,000 or so distinct CDR3 sequences, with about 96% found just once.

This chain links TRBV18 with TRBJ2-7; no definite D call. The clonotype originates from a human donor with Susac syndrome. The sample comprised CD4+ T cells from PBMCs. The CDR3 reads CASSPASSYEQYV. CDR3 DNA sequence: TGTGCCAGCTCACCGGCCAGCTCCTACGAGCAGTACGTC.